This entry lists 17 T cell receptor beta chains sequenced from one sample in a study of blood T cells in healthy people across ages. It was with a sample-barcoded 5' primer and a J-beta primer mix that a second PCR of about 7 to 12 cycles was run. TCRdb analysed the 5' RACE reads with MiXCR anew, one entry per CDR3 protein. The table lists roughly 1.5 million distinct CDR3 sequences, approximately 42% of them singletons, with about 4% in the top ten. Material for sequencing was blood. These receptors were obtained from a woman aged 18-29 years in good health.

The table lists this clonotype with a few counts. The chain joins TRBV7-2 to TRBJ2-1, with D possibly TRBD2 on 6 matching bases. The CDR3 has 16 residues. Germline CDR1 SGHTA, CDR2 FQGNSA. The V end was cut by 4 bases, the J end by 6 bases, with 19 bases between. Here the CDR3 DNA reads TGTGCCAGCAGCTCAACACCCACTAGGGGAGGCAATGAGCAGTTCTTC. The encoded protein is CASSSTPTRGGNEQFF.

V usage is TRBV11-2 and J usage is TRBJ2-5, with no clear D. The germline CDR1 and CDR2 sequences are SGHAT and FQNNGV. The length of the CDR3 is 13 residues. Trimming left V 5 bases short and J 7 bases short, with 14 bases between. In nucleotides, the CDR3 is TGTGCCAGCAGCCCCCTAGTCAACAGGACCCAGTACTTC. Translating it yields CASSPLVNRTQYF.

This clonotype was seen more than once but under ten times. V is TRBV5-1 and J is TRBJ2-7, with 7 bases fitting TRBD2. The CDR3 is 14 amino acids. Per the germline V gene, CDR1 is SGHRS and CDR2 is YFSETQ. With 0 bases clipped from V and 9 bases from J, the junction kept 9 bases outside the gene matches. This CDR3 reads CASSLAWTSSGQYF. CDR3 in DNA: TGCGCCAGCAGCTTGGCCTGGACTAGTTCAGGGCAGTACTTC.

V usage is TRBV7-3 and J usage is TRBJ2-1, with a possible D match to TRBD2 (5 bases). The DNA matches TRBJ2-7 better at its end, which makes the J call doubtful. Germline CDR1 reads SGHTA; CDR2 reads FQGTGA. The CDR3 is 15 residues long. The CDR3 loop is CASSPLGGPNNEQYF. For the CDR3, the DNA is TGTGCCAGCAGCCCTCTGGGCGGGCCGAACAATGAGCAGTACTTC.

V gene TRBV6-1 combines with J gene TRBJ1-2; maybe TRBD1 (6 bases). CDR3 length: 14 amino acids. Germline loops: CDR1 MNHNS, CDR2 SASEGT. With 1 base removed from V and 3 bases from J, the gap between germline ends came to 9 bases. The CDR3 sequence is CASSEVTGYYGYTF. CDR3 DNA sequence: TGTGCCAGCAGTGAAGTCACAGGGTACTATGGCTACACCTTC.

This clonotype was seen ten or more times. CDR3 residues: CSVEENSYEQYF. The CDR3, as DNA: TGCAGCGTGGAGGAGAACTCCTACGAGCAGTACTTC. This chain links TRBV29-1 with TRBJ2-7; tentative D call: TRBD2 (5 bases). Trimming stripped 6 bases from V and 0 bases from J, with 9 bases between. This CDR3 is 12 amino acids long. Germline-derived CDR1 and CDR2 are SQVTM and ANQGSEA.

This chain links TRBV7-2 with TRBJ2-1; 9 bases fit TRBD1. CDR1 is SGHTA, CDR2 FQGNSA, per germline. V dropped 5 bases and J dropped 1; count of bases not matched to a gene: 6. This CDR3 comprises 16 residues. CDR3 coding DNA: TGTGCCAGCAGCCCCTTACAGGGGGCTTCCTACAATGAGCAGTTCTTC. It codes for CASSPLQGASYNEQFF.

V usage is TRBV12-3 or TRBV12-4 and J usage is TRBJ1-5, with D possibly TRBD1 on 5 matching bases. The CDR3 is 15 residues long. V lost 1 base, J lost 2 bases, and 9 bases lay in between. CDR3 nucleotides: TGTGCCAGCAGTTTAGTCAGGGCGGGCAATCAGCCCCAGCATTTT. Translation gives CASSLVRAGNQPQHF.

A few counts support this clonotype. The genes are TRBV7-9 and TRBJ2-5; 9 positions match TRBD1. The CDR3 is 17 residues long. CDR1 SEHNR and CDR2 FQNEAQ come from the germline V gene (reference sequence). V was clipped by 7 bases and J by 4 bases; unmatched bases: 16. The CDR3 nucleotides read TGTGCCAGCACTACCCTGTATGGACAGGGGATCCGAGAGACCCAGTACTTC. Its protein is CASTTLYGQGIRETQYF.

V is TRBV7-9 and J is TRBJ2-5; D is unresolved. The DNA matches TRBJ2-7 better at its end, which makes the J call doubtful. This CDR3 comprises 14 residues. Germline values: CDR1 SEHNR, CDR2 FQNEAQ (reference sequence). CDR3 sequence (DNA): TGTGCCAGCAGCTTCATGGTTATGGTGGACGAGCAGTACTTC. It is translated as CASSFMVMVDEQYF.

This clonotype was seen only a few times. The chain recombines TRBV7-9 with TRBJ1-4; 9 bases align to TRBD1. The CDR3 is made up of 19 amino acids. The ends lost 5 bases at V and 5 bases at J; junction bases unmatched: 18. Looked up from germline, CDR1 is SEHNR and CDR2 is FQNEAQ (reference sequence). The CDR3 bases are TGTGCCAGCAGCACCCCTGCGGGGACAGGGATGTCCTGGAATGAAAAACTGTTTTTT. Its protein is CASSTPAGTGMSWNEKLFF.

V is TRBV6-2 or TRBV6-3 and J is TRBJ2-5; TRBD2 agrees at 9 bases. The V gene end was trimmed by 7 bases and the J gene end by 11 bases; junction bases not matched to a gene: 14. The CDR3 is 14 residues long. Looked up from germline, CDR1 is MNHEY and CDR2 is SVGEGT. In DNA, the CDR3 is TGTGCCAGCAATAAGCGGGGGGCGGGGGATGAGCAGTACTTC. This sequence encodes CASNKRGAGDEQYF.

A few counts support this clonotype. The CDR3 DNA sequence: TGCAGCGTTGAACGGCGTGGTTCGAGCGACAATGAGCAGTTCTTC. The encoded protein is CSVERRGSSDNEQFF. The rearrangement uses TRBV29-1 and TRBJ2-1; D unresolved. The CDR3 is 15 residues long. Germline assignment: CDR1 SQVTM and CDR2 ANQGSEA. Trimming left V 2 bases short and J 5 bases short, with 16 bases between.

The rearrangement links TRBV20-1 to TRBJ1-6; TRBD1 might be the D (5 bases). Trimming removed 3 bases from V and 10 bases from J, with 16 bases in between. This CDR3 has 14 amino acids. CDR1 is DFQATT, CDR2 SNEGSKA, per germline (reference sequence). CDR3 in amino acids: CSARTGGAVSPLHF. The CDR3 nucleotides are TGCAGTGCTAGGACTGGCGGGGCAGTCTCACCCCTCCACTTT.

This clonotype came up a few times. This chain uses TRBV6-5 with TRBJ1-2, with 8 nucleotides matching TRBD1. The V segment lost 3 bases and the J segment 3 bases; nucleotides outside the gene matches: 3. CDR1 and CDR2 from the germline V gene are MNHEY and SVGAGI. This CDR3 spans 14 amino acids. The chain's CDR3 is CASSYQGADYGYTF. The CDR3 DNA reads TGTGCCAGCAGTTATCAGGGGGCGGACTATGGCTACACCTTC.

The rearrangement joins TRBV11-2 to TRBJ1-2, with TRBD1 matching 9 bases. The CDR3 contains 14 residues. The germline V gene has CDR1 SGHAT and CDR2 FQNNGV. Trimming took 5 bases from V and 4 from J; bases not matched to a gene: 5. This chain's CDR3 is CASSRTGDGYGYTF. The CDR3 nucleotides are TGTGCCAGCAGCCGGACAGGGGATGGCTATGGCTACACCTTC.

This chain connects TRBV6-6 to TRBJ1-1; no clear D. This CDR3 has 14 residues. Germline V gives CDR1 MNHNY, CDR2 SVGAGI (reference sequence). Trimming removed 4 bases at V and 1 base at J, with 10 bases between. In DNA, the CDR3 is TGTGCCAGCAGTTTCCCCTCAGAGAACACTGAAGCTTTCTTT. This gives the protein CASSFPSENTEAFF.